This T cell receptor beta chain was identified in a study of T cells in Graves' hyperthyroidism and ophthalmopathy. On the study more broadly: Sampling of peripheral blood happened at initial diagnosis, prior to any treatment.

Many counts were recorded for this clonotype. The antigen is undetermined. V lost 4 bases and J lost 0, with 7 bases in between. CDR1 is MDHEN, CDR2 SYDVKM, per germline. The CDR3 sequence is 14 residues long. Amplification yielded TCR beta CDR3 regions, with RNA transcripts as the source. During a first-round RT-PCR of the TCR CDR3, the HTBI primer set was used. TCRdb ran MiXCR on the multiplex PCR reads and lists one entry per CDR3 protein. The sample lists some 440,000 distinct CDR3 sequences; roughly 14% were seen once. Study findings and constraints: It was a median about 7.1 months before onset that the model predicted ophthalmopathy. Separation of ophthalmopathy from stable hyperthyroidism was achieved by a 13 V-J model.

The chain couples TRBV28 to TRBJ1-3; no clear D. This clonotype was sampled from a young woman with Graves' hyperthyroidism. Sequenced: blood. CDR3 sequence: CASSSGDSGNTIYF. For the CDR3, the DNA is TGTGCCAGCAGTTCCGGCGACTCTGGAAACACCATATATTTT.